These 16 T cell receptor beta chains were sequenced from one sample in a study of tumor and adjacent non-tumor tissue in lung cancer. The library came from three nested PCR rounds adapted from ARM-PCR protocols. TCRdb fed the multiplex PCR reads into MiXCR, producing one record per CDR3 protein. The sample shows about 75,000 distinct CDR3 sequences, more than 60% of them seen only once. The template was RNA from unsorted bulk tissue. Sequenced input: lung tumor tissue. The receptor source for this set is a woman between 50 and 59 years old with non-small cell lung cancer.

This clonotype was recorded once. One end of the junction is discordant with germline, which a read error may explain. V usage is TRBV29-1 and J usage is TRBJ2-7; D is tentatively TRBD1 or TRBD2 (5 bases each). This CDR3 has 15 amino acids. Germline V gene data show CDR1 as SQVTM and CDR2 as ANQGSEA. CDR3 sequence (DNA): TGCAACGTTGAACGATCGGGGACCCCTGTCTACGAGCAGTACTTC. This translates into CNVERSGTPVYEQYF.

About this clonotype itself: At one end the junction does not follow the germline gene, possibly because of a read error. CDR3 residues: CARSQDWGQGDYGYTF. The CDR3 nucleotides read TGTGCCAGGAGCCAAGATTGGGGACAGGGAGACTATGGCTACACCTTC. The chain links TRBV4-2 to TRBJ1-2, with 9 nucleotides matching TRBD1. Germline CDR1 reads LGHNA; CDR2 reads YNFKEQ. The CDR3 is 16 residues long.

Worth noting for this clonotype: At one of its ends the junction is not consistent with the germline gene, which may arise from a read error. The chain recombines TRBV6-6 with TRBJ2-5; 7 positions match TRBD1. Germline V gene lookup returns CDR1 MNHNY and CDR2 SVGAGI (reference sequence). The CDR3 is made up of 15 amino acids. The CDR3 reads CASSSQPAARGPQYF. In DNA, the CDR3 is TGTGCTAGCAGTTCCCAACCGGCGGCTAGGGGGCCCCAGTACTTC.

A word on this clonotype: This is likely a read error, given that the CDR3 carries no conserved phenylalanine or tryptophan at its end. The V and J genes are TRBV6-5 and TRBJ2-3; D possibly corresponds to TRBD1 (6 bases). This CDR3 comprises 12 residues. V was clipped by 10 bases and J by 3 bases, with 11 bases between them. The germline gives CDR1 MNHEY, CDR2 SVGAGI. The CDR3 sequence: CATQGGTDTQYS. DNA of the CDR3: TGTGCCACCCAAGGGGGTACAGATACGCAGTATTCT.

In regard to this clonotype: The CDR3 carries no conserved terminal phenylalanine or tryptophan, so it likely arises from a read error. J is TRBJ2-1 and V is TRBV11-2, with a tentative D call TRBD2 (5 bases). Germline CDR1 is SGHAT and CDR2 is FQNNGV. This CDR3 is 13 amino acids long. Trimming removed 6 bases from V and 6 bases from J, with 12 bases in between. The chain's CDR3 is CASSLEAANEQFS. CDR3 DNA sequence: TGTGCCAGCAGTCTAGAAGCGGCCAATGAGCAGTTCTCC.

Remarks on this clonotype: No conserved phenylalanine or tryptophan ends this CDR3, so it is likely a read error. V is TRBV4-2 and J is TRBJ2-5; no firm D call. Deletions cut 3 bases from V and 7 bases from J, with 24 bases between. Germline-derived CDR1 and CDR2 are LGHNA and YNFKEQ. This CDR3 comprises 17 residues. CDR3 in DNA: TGTGCCAGCAGCCATGATTTGGGTGTGGGCCCTCGTGGGACCCAGTACGTC. Protein: CASSHDLGVGPRGTQYV.

This clonotype has ten or more counts. The V gene is TRBV6-4, the J gene TRBJ2-2; D is possibly TRBD1 or TRBD2 (5 bases each). The germline CDR1 and CDR2 sequences are MRHNA and SNTAGT. The V end lost 2 bases, the J end lost 2 bases, and 9 bases lay between the germline ends. The CDR3 is made up of 15 amino acids. CDR3 DNA: TGTGCCAGCAGTGACGGAAGGGACAACACCGGGGAGCTGTTTTTT. Translating gives CASSDGRDNTGELFF.

This clonotype came up a few times. A much larger clone lies a single base off, so this may be a read error. This rearrangement joins TRBV13 to TRBJ2-4; D unclear. Germline V CDR1 and CDR2: PRHDT, FYEKMQ (reference sequence). The CDR3 sequence is 12 residues long. CDR3 loop: CASGLDRTIQYF. As DNA, the CDR3 is TGTGCCAGCGGCTTGGATAGGACGATTCAGTACTTC.

This clonotype has a single count. The conserved final phenylalanine or tryptophan is absent from the CDR3, which likely points to a read error. The V call is TRBV6-5, the J call TRBJ1-1; D is perhaps TRBD1 (5 bases). Germline V gives CDR1 MNHEY, CDR2 SVGAGI. CDR3 length: 14 amino acids. The CDR3 sequence: CGSSYSRGVHEAFY. In DNA form, the CDR3 reads TGTGGCAGCAGTTACTCGCGGGGCGTCCATGAAGCTTTCTAT.

With respect to this clonotype: At one end, the junction sequence differs from germline, possibly due to a read error. This rearrangement joins TRBV6-1 to TRBJ2-1; 8 nucleotides line up with TRBD2. This CDR3 contains 15 residues. CDR1 is MNHNS, CDR2 SASEGT, per germline. CDR3 coding DNA: TGTGCCAGCAGCGAACAGACGGGGGGGGGCGATGAGAAGTTCTTC. This codes for CASSEQTGGGDEKFF.

The chain carries TRBV28 and TRBJ2-2, with TRBD2 matching 11 bases. Trimming removed 7 bases from V and 4 bases from J; junction bases left unmatched: 8. The CDR3 covers 16 residues. The germline V gene has CDR1 MDHEN and CDR2 SYDVKM. This CDR3 reads CASTARGLAGTGELFF. CDR3 bases: TGTGCCAGCACCGCTCGAGGACTAGCGGGCACCGGGGAGCTGTTTTTT.

Concerning this clonotype itself: Compared with germline, one end of the junction differs, possibly owing to a read error. The V and J genes are TRBV6-5 and TRBJ2-2; D is unresolved. The CDR3 covers 15 residues. Per the germline V gene, CDR1 is MNHEY and CDR2 is SVGAGI. The CDR3 DNA reads as TGTGTCAGCACCCGTCAATACAACCCCCTTGGGGAGCTGTTTTTT. Its protein product is CVSTRQYNPLGELFF.

With regard to this clonotype: A read error may produce the germline difference seen at one junction end. The chain employs TRBV12-3 or TRBV12-4 and TRBJ1-3; D gene ambiguous. This CDR3 contains 16 residues. In DNA form, the CDR3 reads TGTACCAGCAGATTGGACTCGTGGACCTCTGGAAACACCATATATTTT. Translated, it gives CTSRLDSWTSGNTIYF.

Points on this clonotype: At one end the junction does not follow the germline gene, possibly because of a read error. This sequence joins TRBV11-3 and TRBJ2-5; a possible D gene is TRBD2 (5 bases). Germline CDR1 SGHNT, CDR2 YENEEA. The CDR3 is made up of 15 amino acids. The CDR3 nucleotides are TGTGCCAGCAGATTAGGCTACTCCCCCGGGGAGACCCAGCACTTC. Protein: CASRLGYSPGETQHF.

Notes on this clonotype: The final CDR3 position lacks the conserved phenylalanine or tryptophan, pointing to a likely read error. The chain uses TRBV12-3 or TRBV12-4 and TRBJ2-7, with D possibly TRBD2 on 5 matching bases. The CDR3 spans 13 residues. DNA for the CDR3: TGTGCAAGCTGTTTTGGGAGAACCTACGAGCAGTACCTC. This codes for CASCFGRTYEQYL.

The chain carries TRBV20-1 and TRBJ1-5; D is possibly TRBD2 (5 bases). The closer fit of TRBJ2-3 to the DNA end suggests the J call may be wrong. The CDR3 runs to 13 residues. Germline CDR1 is DFQATT and CDR2 is SNEGSKA (reference sequence). CDR3 sequence: CSTIGVSNQRQYF. DNA for the CDR3: TGCAGTACTATCGGGGTTAGCAATCAGCGCCAGTATTTT.